Listed below are T cell receptor beta chains from one sample, sequenced in a study of vaccination effects on CD4 cells after COVID-19. The assay was immunoSEQ multiplex PCR, and TCRdb's table has in-frame clones only and misses some. The table records under 20,000 clones, over 60% of them present only once. No antigens are known for them. This sample comprised CD4+ T cells from PBMCs cultured with SARS-CoV-2 spike peptides, obtained after COVID-19 vaccination. Source of these receptors: a human donor who had a prior SARS-CoV-2 infection. The CDR3 runs from the conserved cysteine through the conserved F or W. D genes are given only for firm matches. Not every row has a clone size; where given, it reads once, few, many or a size class.

V gene	clone size	J gene	D gene	CDR3 DNA	CDR3 protein
TRBV18	NA	TRBJ1-1	NA	TGTGCCAGCTCACCTCTAGTGGGGAACACTGAAGCTTTCTTT	CASSPLVGNTEAFF
TRBV7-9	NA	TRBJ2-7	NA	TGTGCCAGCAGCTTTAAGGGGGACGAGCAGTACTTC	CASSFKGDEQYF
TRBV29-1	few	TRBJ1-2	TRBD1	TGCAGCGGTGGGACAGGCTTCTATGGCTACACCTTC	CSGGTGFYGYTF
TRBV28	NA	TRBJ2-7	TRBD2	TGTGCCAGCAGTCCAGGGACTAGCGGGGGGCCCTCCTACGAGCAGTACTTC	CASSPGTSGGPSYEQYF
TRBV24-1	few	TRBJ2-1	TRBD2	TGTGCCACCAGTGATTCTAGCGGGAGGGCCAATGAGCAGTTCTTC	CATSDSSGRANEQFF
TRBV5-1	few	TRBJ2-5	NA	TGCGCCAGCAGCTTGGGGGTCCAAGAGACCCAGTACTTC	CASSLGVQETQYF
TRBV7-9	NA	TRBJ2-5	TRBD2	TGTGCCAGCAGCCGCCTTCTAGCGGGGGGCTGGGAGACCCAGTACTTC	CASSRLLAGGWETQYF
TRBV7-3	NA	TRBJ2-3	TRBD2	TGTGCCAGCAGCTCCGCTGTTGTCGCTAGCGGAACCCCCCGAGCGCAGTATTTT	CASSSAVVASGTPRAQYF
TRBV29-1	NA	TRBJ1-2	NA	TGCAGCGTTGCGCGGAACTATGGCTACACCTTC	CSVARNYGYTF
TRBV12-5	NA	TRBJ2-5	TRBD1	TGTGCTAGTGGTTTGGTACTTTTTGGACAGGGACGGGGGCAAGAGACCCAGTACTTC	CASGLVLFGQGRGQETQYF
TRBV30	NA	TRBJ1-6	TRBD1	TGTGCCTGGAGTGTACGGACAGGGGGTTCACCCCTCCACTTT	CAWSVRTGGSPLHF
TRBV2	medium-sized	TRBJ2-1	NA	TGTGCCAGCAGTGAATATGGGCCAGCTATTTACAATGAGCAGTTCTTC	CASSEYGPAIYNEQFF
TRBV7-9	NA	TRBJ2-2	NA	TGTGCCAGCAGCTTGAGCAGGGAGACCGGGGAGCTGTTTTTT	CASSLSRETGELFF
TRBV6-6	NA	TRBJ2-7	TRBD1	TGTGCCAGCAGTTCCCCGGGACAGGGGCCCTCCTACGAGCAGTACTTC	CASSSPGQGPSYEQYF
TRBV5-1	NA	TRBJ1-6	TRBD1	TGCGCCAGCAGCTTGGTGGGCGCTGCAGGGGGTCCCCTCCACTTT	CASSLVGAAGGPLHF
TRBV7-9	once	TRBJ2-7	NA	TGTGCCAGCAGTCCGAACAGCGCCTACGAGCAGTACTTC	CASSPNSAYEQYF
TRBV3-1/TRBV3-2	NA	TRBJ1-1	NA	TGTGCCAGCAGCGGGAGTCATCGGGAGGGGAAAGCTTTCTTT	CASSGSHREGKAFF
TRBV11-1	few	TRBJ2-7	TRBD1	TGTGCCAGCAGCAGGACAGGGCTGAGCTCCTACGAGCAGTACTTC	CASSRTGLSSYEQYF
TRBV9	NA	TRBJ1-6	NA	TGTGCCAGCAGCGTGGCCGCGAGGCAACCTGAAGGGAATTCACCCCTCCACTTT	CASSVAARQPEGNSPLHF
TRBV5-1	few	TRBJ2-2	NA	TGCGCCAGCAGCTTGCTTGGGCAGCCCCACCGGGAGCTGTTTTTT	CASSLLGQPHRELFF
TRBV5-1	NA	TRBJ1-2	NA	TGCGCCAGCAGCGATAGCACAGGGTCCGATGGCTACACCTTC	CASSDSTGSDGYTF
TRBV6-5	once	TRBJ1-6	NA	TGTGCCAGCAGTTACCTAAAGAGCTCCTATAATTCACCCCTCCACTTT	CASSYLKSSYNSPLHF
TRBV11-3	NA	TRBJ2-5	TRBD2	TGTGCCAGCAGCTTAGGCATCCTGCGGGAGCCAGAGACCCAGTACTTC	CASSLGILREPETQYF
TRBV7-3	NA	TRBJ2-1	TRBD1	TGTGCCAGCAGCCCGTCCCGGGACAGGGGCGAGCAGTTCTTC	CASSPSRDRGEQFF
TRBV6-5	NA	TRBJ1-1	NA	TGTGCCAGCAGCGTAACACGGAACACTGAAGCTTTCTTT	CASSVTRNTEAFF
TRBV18	NA	TRBJ1-4	NA	TGTGCCAGCTTCGTCACGGGGGGCGCAGATCATGAAAAACTGTTTTTT	CASFVTGGADHEKLFF
TRBV5-6	NA	TRBJ1-4	NA	TGTGCCAGCACCAAAATGGGGGGACGGGAGGAAAAACTGTTTTTT	CASTKMGGREEKLFF
TRBV5-5	NA	TRBJ2-5	TRBD2	TGTGCCAGCAGCTTGGAAGCGGGGGGGCCCAACGGTGAGACCCAGTACTTC	CASSLEAGGPNGETQYF
TRBV7-2	NA	TRBJ2-7	NA	TGTGCCAGCAGCTTTTCAGGGTTTAGCGAGCAGTACTTC	CASSFSGFSEQYF
TRBV18	NA	TRBJ2-2	TRBD2	TGTGCCAGCTCACCATCGGCAGCGGGGGGAACCGGGGAGCTGTTTTTT	CASSPSAAGGTGELFF
TRBV6-6	NA	TRBJ2-1	NA	TGTGCCAGCAGTTCCATTCGCGGCGGGAACAATGAGCAGTTCTTC	CASSSIRGGNNEQFF
TRBV7-2	once	TRBJ2-1	NA	TGTGCCAGCAGCTTAGGAGTGGGCAATGAGCAGTTCTTC	CASSLGVGNEQFF
TRBV18	NA	TRBJ2-1	TRBD2	TGTGCCAGCTCACCATTGCGGCTAGCGGGCTCTACCTACAATGAGCAGTTCTTC	CASSPLRLAGSTYNEQFF
TRBV25-1	few	TRBJ2-3	NA	TGTGCCAGCAGATCTGGGGGTAGTGCAGATACGCAGTATTTT	CASRSGGSADTQYF
TRBV19	NA	TRBJ2-3	NA	TGTGCCAGTAGTATAGTTCCCCCAGGGACACTTACGCAGTATTTT	CASSIVPPGTLTQYF
TRBV30	NA	TRBJ2-7	NA	TGTGCCTGGAGTGTAATGGACCACGAGCAGTACTTC	CAWSVMDHEQYF
TRBV28	NA	TRBJ1-1	NA	TGTGCCAGCAGTTCCCTTCCCATCGGGACAGAAGCTTTCTTT	CASSSLPIGTEAFF
TRBV11-1	NA	TRBJ2-7	TRBD2	TGTGCCAGCAGCTTAGAACTAGCGGCCTACGAGCAGTACTTC	CASSLELAAYEQYF
TRBV5-4	NA	TRBJ2-2	TRBD1	TGTGCCAGCAGCTTTCGACAGGGGGGCACCGGGGAGCTGTTTTTT	CASSFRQGGTGELFF
TRBV6-5	once	TRBJ1-2	NA	TGTGCCAGCAGTTATCGGTTCAACTATGGCTACACCTTC	CASSYRFNYGYTF
TRBV6-5	NA	TRBJ2-2	TRBD2	TGTGCCAGCAGATCCCTAGCGGGAAGTCACGGGGAGCTGTTTTTT	CASRSLAGSHGELFF
TRBV24-1	NA	TRBJ2-1	NA	TGTGCCACCAGTGGGTTAGGGGAGGCGGACAATGAGCAGTTCTTC	CATSGLGEADNEQFF
TRBV2	NA	TRBJ2-5	NA	TGTGCCAGCAGCCAAGACACGGCCGGAGAGACCCAGTACTTC	CASSQDTAGETQYF
TRBV5-1	NA	TRBJ1-2	NA	TGCGCCAGCAGCCCTCGTCCGGACAGAAACTATGGCTACACCTTC	CASSPRPDRNYGYTF
TRBV29-1	NA	TRBJ2-2	NA	TGCAGCGCACACAGACTGACGGCCGGGGAGCTGTTTTTT	CSAHRLTAGELFF
TRBV5-1	NA	TRBJ2-1	NA	TGCGCCAGCAGCTTGGGGTCCTACAATGAGCAGTTCTTC	CASSLGSYNEQFF
TRBV20-1	NA	TRBJ1-2	NA	TGCAGTGCTAGTTGGAGGAGCAACTATGGCTACACCTTC	CSASWRSNYGYTF
TRBV7-9	NA	TRBJ2-7	NA	TGTGCCAGCAGCTCGTCAGGGCCTCTCCCCTACGAGCAGTACTTC	CASSSSGPLPYEQYF
TRBV19	NA	TRBJ2-1	TRBD2	TGTGCCAGTAGTCTCCGATTGGGGGAGGGCCGTCAAAATGAGCAGTTCTTC	CASSLRLGEGRQNEQFF
TRBV4-3	NA	TRBJ1-4	TRBD1	TGCGCCAGCAGCCCATTGGGACAGGCAACTAATGAAAAACTGTTTTTT	CASSPLGQATNEKLFF
TRBV11-2	NA	TRBJ2-1	TRBD2	TGTGCCAGCAGCCTACGGCGGGAGGCGGCCCAGGTATACAATGAGCAGTTCTTC	CASSLRREAAQVYNEQFF
TRBV27	NA	TRBJ2-5	TRBD1	TGTGCCAGCAGAAGACAGGGGGCCGGAGAGACCCAGTACTTC	CASRRQGAGETQYF
TRBV2	NA	TRBJ1-1	NA	TGTGCCATCATGGGGGGGCGCCGGCGTCCGTCGGAAAAGAACACTGAAGCTTTCTTT	CAIMGGRRRPSEKNTEAFF
TRBV10-2	few	TRBJ1-5	NA	TGCGCCAGCCGAACAGGGAGCGTCAATCAGCCCCAGCATTTT	CASRTGSVNQPQHF
TRBV3-1/TRBV3-2	few	TRBJ1-4	NA	TGTGCCAGCAGCCTTGCAGGGTTCACTAATGAAAAACTGTTTTTT	CASSLAGFTNEKLFF
TRBV5-6	NA	TRBJ1-2	NA	TGTGCCAGCAGTCCGGACAGCAACTATGGCTACACCTTC	CASSPDSNYGYTF
TRBV5-5	NA	TRBJ2-3	NA	TGTGCCAGCAGCTTGGGCCCATCCCGAGGCACAGATACGCAGTATTTT	CASSLGPSRGTDTQYF
TRBV25-1	NA	TRBJ1-1	NA	TGTGCCAGCAGAAACACCGGGGGGGGTGAAGCTTTCTTT	CASRNTGGGEAFF
TRBV7-2	NA	TRBJ2-5	TRBD1	TGTGCCAGCAGCTTCGACAGGGGTAGTCAAGAGACCCAGTACTTC	CASSFDRGSQETQYF